This T cell receptor beta chain came from a study of T cells after yellow fever vaccination. TCRdb re-analysed the 5' RACE reads in MiXCR, keeping a single row per CDR3 protein. The repertoire has hundreds of thousands of distinct CDR3 sequences, approximately 13% of them found once; the top ten carry about 15%. J was trimmed by 5 bases and V by 3 bases; bases with no gene match: 7. The CDR3 totals 16 residues. Germline CDR1 MNHEY, CDR2 SVGEGT. This clonotype was observed at least ten times. This material consisted of PBMCs, taken on the day of the yellow fever booster vaccination. The chain joins TRBV6-2 or TRBV6-3 to TRBJ2-1, with 10 nucleotides matching TRBD2. The source is a man between 25 and 39 years old who received the YFV17D yellow fever vaccine. CDR3 coding DNA: TGTGCCAGCAGTTATATAGCGGGAGGCCTTAACAATGAGCAGTTCTTC. Protein product: CASSYIAGGLNNEQFF.